The T cell receptor beta chain under discussion was sequenced for a study of cytomegalovirus exposure and HLA in healthy donors. Between the trimmed V and J ends, which lost 1 base and 10 bases, there was a span of 7 bases. Germline V CDR1 and CDR2: MNHNY, SVGAGI (reference sequence). The CDR3 consists of 12 residues. A multiplex PCR was run with 60 Vbeta primers and 13 Jbeta primers. TCRdb's table, derived via immunoSEQ multiplex PCR, lists solely in-frame clones and lacks some. The sample shows roughly 100,000 clones, roughly 76% of them seen only once. The chain has TRBV6-6 and TRBJ2-2; D is unresolved. The clonotype originates from a woman aged 55-69 years in good health and CMV-seropositive. Sequencing was performed on PBMCs. The CDR3 region has the DNA TGTGCCAGCAGTTACTGGCCCACGGAGCTGTTTTTT. Translating it yields CASSYWPTELFF.